These T cell receptor beta chains were read from a single sample in a study of blood T cells in healthy people across ages. TCRdb passed the 5' RACE reads through MiXCR, listing each CDR3 protein once. Found here are fewer than 800,000 distinct CDR3 sequences, around 20% of them singletons; the top ten hold roughly 3.7%. The material sequenced was blood. The receptors were gathered from a man in his sixties or seventies in good health. Each CDR3 is given with its conserved first and last residue. The order of the fields is D gene, V gene, J gene, clone size, CDR3 protein, CDR3 DNA. A D gene is named only where the DNA matches it firmly. Clone size is stated in some rows and not others, as once, few, many or a class when expanded.

-	TRBV20-1	TRBJ1-4	few	CSARDENRLKIELFF	TGCAGTGCTAGAGACGAGAACAGGTTGAAAATCGAACTGTTTTTT
-	TRBV30	TRBJ2-1	-	CAGGEAVSYNEQFF	TGTGCCGGGGGCGAAGCGGTCTCCTACAATGAGCAGTTCTTC
-	TRBV30	TRBJ2-5	few	CAWRLPAGSETQYF	TGTGCCTGGAGACTCCCGGCGGGGTCAGAGACCCAGTACTTC
-	TRBV12-3/TRBV12-4	TRBJ1-5	few	CASSFAAGEPQHF	TGTGCCAGCAGTTTCGCAGCGGGGGAGCCCCAGCATTTT
-	TRBV20-1	TRBJ2-7	-	CSAGASTGLGYEQYF	TGCAGTGCGGGTGCATCTACAGGGTTAGGGTACGAGCAGTACTTC
-	TRBV12-3/TRBV12-4	TRBJ1-2	-	CGLLSRGYTF	TGTGGCCTTTTATCCCGTGGCTACACCTTC
-	TRBV3-1	TRBJ1-2	-	CASSQVSRDYGYTF	TGTGCCAGCAGCCAAGTCAGCCGAGATTATGGCTACACCTTC
TRBD2	TRBV5-8	TRBJ2-5	-	CASSPGTSGRWEETQYF	TGTGCCAGCAGCCCCGGGACTAGCGGGAGGTGGGAAGAGACCCAGTACTTC
-	TRBV28	TRBJ2-1	many	CASSLESGSYNEQFF	TGTGCCAGCAGTTTGGAGTCAGGGTCCTACAATGAGCAGTTCTTC
-	TRBV6-1	TRBJ2-5	few	CASKSGKETQYF	TGTGCCAGCAAGAGCGGCAAAGAGACCCAGTACTTC
-	TRBV15	TRBJ2-3	few	CATSRGPITDTQYF	TGTGCCACCAGCAGAGGACCGATTACAGATACGCAGTATTTT
TRBD2	TRBV20-1	TRBJ2-3	few	CSARVPGLGETQYF	TGCAGTGCTAGAGTCCCGGGACTAGGGGAAACACAGTATTTT
TRBD2	TRBV20-1	TRBJ2-7	-	CSASWASGPRGEQYF	TGCAGTGCTAGTTGGGCTAGCGGTCCTAGGGGCGAGCAGTACTTC
TRBD2	TRBV7-2	TRBJ2-7	few	CASSLVGGRAPYEQYF	TGTGCCAGCAGCTTAGTGGGCGGGAGGGCCCCTTACGAGCAGTACTTC
-	TRBV20-1	TRBJ2-1	-	CSARDESGTYNEQFF	TGCAGTGCTAGAGATGAAAGCGGAACCTACAATGAGCAGTTCTTC
-	TRBV20-1	TRBJ2-1	few	CSASPDTYNEQFF	TGCAGTGCTAGTCCGGACACCTACAATGAGCAGTTCTTC
-	TRBV5-1	TRBJ2-7	many	CASSLEGGSYEQYF	TGTGCCAGCAGCTTAGAAGGCGGTTCCTACGAGCAGTACTTC
-	TRBV3-1	TRBJ2-2	-	CASSLTMNTGELFF	TGTGCCAGCAGCCTCACGATGAACACCGGGGAGCTGTTTTTT
TRBD1	TRBV6-5	TRBJ2-5	-	CASRQGQGRQETQYF	TGTGCCAGCAGGCAGGGACAGGGCCGCCAAGAGACCCAGTACTTC
TRBD2	TRBV5-1	TRBJ2-5	-	CASSSMTSGQETQYF	TGCGCCAGCAGCTCCATGACTAGCGGGCAAGAGACCCAGTACTTC
TRBD1	TRBV5-1	TRBJ1-6	-	CASSSGQSPSNPPLHF	TGCGCCAGCAGCTCGGGACAGAGTCCATCTAATCCACCCCTCCACTTT
-	TRBV11-2	TRBJ1-2	few	CASSLVGTDYGYTF	TGTGCCAGCAGCTTAGTAGGGACGGACTATGGCTACACCTTC
-	TRBV14	TRBJ2-7	few	CASSQEARGWHEQYF	TGTGCCAGCAGCCAAGAGGCCAGGGGATGGCACGAGCAGTACTTC
TRBD2	TRBV20-1	TRBJ2-2	-	CSARVRGRTAGELFF	TGCAGTGCTAGAGTCCGCGGGAGAACGGCCGGGGAGCTGTTTTTT
-	TRBV5-1	TRBJ2-4	many	CASSPGVAKNIQYF	TGCGCCAGCAGCCCCGGGGTTGCCAAAAACATTCAGTACTTC
TRBD1	TRBV29-1	TRBJ1-1	few	CSAGQGNGMNTEAFF	TGCAGCGCGGGACAGGGGAACGGGATGAACACTGAAGCTTTCTTT
TRBD2	TRBV5-1	TRBJ2-1	few	CASSLETSGGYDEQFF	TGCGCCAGCAGCTTGGAGACTAGCGGGGGCTACGATGAGCAGTTCTTC
TRBD1	TRBV6-6	TRBJ2-4	few	CASSYRQGALGNIQYF	TGTGCCAGCAGTTATAGGCAGGGGGCGCTTGGAAACATTCAGTACTTC
-	TRBV5-4	TRBJ1-1	few	CASSKKGGNTEAFF	TGTGCCAGCAGTAAAAAAGGGGGAAACACTGAAGCTTTCTTT
TRBD2	TRBV5-1	TRBJ2-5	few	CASSTKLAGVETQYF	TGCGCCAGCAGCACAAAACTAGCGGGGGTTGAGACCCAGTACTTC
-	TRBV4-1	TRBJ2-7	few	CASSQDGRGYTYEQYF	TGCGCCAGCAGCCAAGATGGCAGGGGATACACCTACGAGCAGTACTTC